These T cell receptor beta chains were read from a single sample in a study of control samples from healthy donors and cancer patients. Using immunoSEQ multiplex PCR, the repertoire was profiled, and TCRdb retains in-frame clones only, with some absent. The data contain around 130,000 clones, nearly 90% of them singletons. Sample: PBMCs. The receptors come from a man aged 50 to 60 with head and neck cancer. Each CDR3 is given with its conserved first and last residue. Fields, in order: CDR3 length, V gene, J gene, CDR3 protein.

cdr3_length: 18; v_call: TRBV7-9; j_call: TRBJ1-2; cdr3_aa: CASSLAALGQGANYGYTF
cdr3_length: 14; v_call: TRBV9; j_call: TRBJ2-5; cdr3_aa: CASSVGQGKETQYF
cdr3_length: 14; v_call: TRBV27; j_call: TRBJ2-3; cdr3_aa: CASSSGLLPDTQYF
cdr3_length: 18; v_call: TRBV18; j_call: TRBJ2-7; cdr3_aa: CASSRLAGGSILNYEQYF
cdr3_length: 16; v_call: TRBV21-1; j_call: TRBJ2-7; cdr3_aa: CASRKGDTDNLYEQYF
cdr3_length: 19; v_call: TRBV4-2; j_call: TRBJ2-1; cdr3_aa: CASSKGWGRRISSYNEQFF
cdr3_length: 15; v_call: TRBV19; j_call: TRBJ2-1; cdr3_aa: CASSTGVSSYNEQFF
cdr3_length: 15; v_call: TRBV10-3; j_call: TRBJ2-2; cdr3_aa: CAISGGGANTGELFF
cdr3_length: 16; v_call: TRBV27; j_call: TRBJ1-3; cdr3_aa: CASSLSAGLSGNTIYF
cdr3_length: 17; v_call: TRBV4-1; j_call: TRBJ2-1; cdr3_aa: CASKGPNSGNLYNEQFF
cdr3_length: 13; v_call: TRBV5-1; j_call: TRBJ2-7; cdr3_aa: CASSPVDRISQYF
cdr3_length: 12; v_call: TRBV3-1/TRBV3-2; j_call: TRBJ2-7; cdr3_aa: CASSLLSYEQYF
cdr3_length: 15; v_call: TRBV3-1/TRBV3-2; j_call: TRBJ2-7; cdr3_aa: CASRLERDRGGEQYF
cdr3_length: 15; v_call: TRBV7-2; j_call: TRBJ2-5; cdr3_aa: CASSLVAGGWETQYF
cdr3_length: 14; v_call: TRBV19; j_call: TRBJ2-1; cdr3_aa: CASNRLASNNEQFF
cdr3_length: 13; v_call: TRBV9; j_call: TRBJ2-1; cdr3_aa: CASSVQGGGTQFF
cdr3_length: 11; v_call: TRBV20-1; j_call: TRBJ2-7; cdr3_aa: CSADREHEQYF
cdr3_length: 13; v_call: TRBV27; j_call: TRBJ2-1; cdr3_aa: CASMLTGNNEQFF
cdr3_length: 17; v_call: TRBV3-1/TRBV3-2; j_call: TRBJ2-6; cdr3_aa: CASSQEGRKSGANVLTF
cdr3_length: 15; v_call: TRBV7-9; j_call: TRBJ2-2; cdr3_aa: CASSFARGDTGELFF
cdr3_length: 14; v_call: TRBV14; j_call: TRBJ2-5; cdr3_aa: CASSQAPFGETQYF
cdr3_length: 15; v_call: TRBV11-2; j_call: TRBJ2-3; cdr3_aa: CASSSTLSRGDTQYF